This entry is about one T cell receptor beta chain. As yet, its antigen is unknown. Combining a sample-barcoded 5' primer with a J-beta primer mix, a second PCR ran for roughly 7 to 12 cycles. Samples each returned at least 2.5 million CDR3-containing paired-end reads. TCRdb processed the 5' RACE reads anew with MiXCR; each CDR3 protein has one entry. Of approximately 800,000 distinct CDR3 sequences listed, 58% are singletons. The CDR3 runs to 15 residues. CDR1 and CDR2 from the germline V gene are SGHAT and FQNNGV. Deletions cut 1 base from V and 6 bases from J, with 15 bases between. This specimen comes from a study of blood T cells in healthy people across ages. Findings of the study overall: Diversity was estimated from one million T cells, and these estimates were considered underestimates.

Material for sequencing was blood. V and J are TRBV11-2 and TRBJ1-1, with D uncertain. This receptor was identified in a man aged 25-45 years in good health. The CDR3: CASSLGPGRQPEAFF. In DNA form, the CDR3 reads TGTGCCAGCAGCTTAGGCCCCGGCAGGCAACCTGAAGCTTTCTTT.